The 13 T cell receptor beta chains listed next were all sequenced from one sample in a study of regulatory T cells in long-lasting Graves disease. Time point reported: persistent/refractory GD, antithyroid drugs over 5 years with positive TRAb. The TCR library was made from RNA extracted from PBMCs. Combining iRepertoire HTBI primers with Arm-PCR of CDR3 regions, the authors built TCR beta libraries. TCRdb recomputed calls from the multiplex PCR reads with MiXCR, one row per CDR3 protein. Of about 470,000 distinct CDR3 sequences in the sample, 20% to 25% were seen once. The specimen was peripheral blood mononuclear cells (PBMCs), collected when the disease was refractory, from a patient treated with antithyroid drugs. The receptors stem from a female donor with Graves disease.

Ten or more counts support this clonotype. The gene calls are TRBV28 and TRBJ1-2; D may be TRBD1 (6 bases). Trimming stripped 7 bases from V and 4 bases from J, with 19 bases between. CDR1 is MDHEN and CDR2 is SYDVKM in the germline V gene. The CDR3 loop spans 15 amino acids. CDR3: CASNRINRVAYGYTF. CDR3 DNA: TGTGCCAGCAACCGGATAAACAGGGTTGCCTATGGCTACACCTTC.

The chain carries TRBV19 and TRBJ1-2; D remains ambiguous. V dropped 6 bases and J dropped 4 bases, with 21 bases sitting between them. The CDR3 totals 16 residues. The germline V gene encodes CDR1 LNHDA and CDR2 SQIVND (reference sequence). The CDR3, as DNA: TGTGCCAGTAGAGGAGCAGAAACGACCTCTTTCTATGGCTACACCTTC. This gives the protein CASRGAETTSFYGYTF.

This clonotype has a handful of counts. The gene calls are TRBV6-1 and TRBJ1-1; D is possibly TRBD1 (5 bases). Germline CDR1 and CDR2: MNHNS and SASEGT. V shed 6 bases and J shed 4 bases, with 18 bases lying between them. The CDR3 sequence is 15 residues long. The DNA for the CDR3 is TGTGCCAGCAGGTTCGTGGGGCGCCCGGGCACTGAAGCTTTCTTT. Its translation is CASRFVGRPGTEAFF.

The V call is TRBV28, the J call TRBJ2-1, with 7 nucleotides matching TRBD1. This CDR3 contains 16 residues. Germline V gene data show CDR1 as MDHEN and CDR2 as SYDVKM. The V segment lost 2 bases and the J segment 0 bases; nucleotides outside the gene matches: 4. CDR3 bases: TGTGCCAGCAGTTTAACAGGGACAGCCTCCTACAATGAGCAGTTCTTC. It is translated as CASSLTGTASYNEQFF.

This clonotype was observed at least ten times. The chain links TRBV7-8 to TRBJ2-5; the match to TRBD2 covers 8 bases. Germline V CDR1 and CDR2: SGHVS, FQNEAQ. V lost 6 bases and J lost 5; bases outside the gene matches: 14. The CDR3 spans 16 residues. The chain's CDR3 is CASRPHWTSPLETQYF. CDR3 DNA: TGTGCCAGCAGACCTCATTGGACTAGCCCCCTGGAGACCCAGTACTTC.

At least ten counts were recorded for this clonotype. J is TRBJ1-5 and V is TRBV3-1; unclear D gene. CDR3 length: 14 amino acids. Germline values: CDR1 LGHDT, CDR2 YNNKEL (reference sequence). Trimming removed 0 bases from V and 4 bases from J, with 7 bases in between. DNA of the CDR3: TGTGCCAGCAGCCAAGATTTGGGGAATCAGCCCCAGCATTTT. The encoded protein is CASSQDLGNQPQHF.

The CDR3 loop reads CASSHGGFFDEQYF. Here the CDR3 DNA reads TGTGCCAGCAGCCATGGTGGGTTTTTTGACGAGCAGTACTTC. The gene calls are TRBV3-1 and TRBJ2-7; D is undetermined. V was shortened by 3 bases and J by 5 bases, with 14 bases between the two germline ends. Germline V gives CDR1 LGHDT, CDR2 YNNKEL (reference sequence). The CDR3 extends over 14 amino acids.

CDR3 sequence: CAISEGGRSSYEQYF. Written as DNA, the CDR3 is TGTGCCATCAGTGAGGGCGGGAGAAGCTCCTACGAGCAGTACTTC. The chain joins TRBV10-3 to TRBJ2-7, with TRBD2 matching 7 bases. The length of the CDR3 is 15 residues. Germline lookup yields CDR1 ENHRY and CDR2 SYGVKD. The J segment lost 0 bases and the V segment lost 2 bases, leaving 4 bases of the junction unmatched.

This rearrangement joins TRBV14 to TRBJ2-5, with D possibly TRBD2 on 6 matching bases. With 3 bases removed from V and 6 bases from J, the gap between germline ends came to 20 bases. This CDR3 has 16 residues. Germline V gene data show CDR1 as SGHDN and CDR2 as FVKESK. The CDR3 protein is CASSQGRQGGGKTQYF. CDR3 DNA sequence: TGTGCCAGCAGCCAGGGGAGGCAGGGAGGTGGTAAGACCCAGTACTTC.

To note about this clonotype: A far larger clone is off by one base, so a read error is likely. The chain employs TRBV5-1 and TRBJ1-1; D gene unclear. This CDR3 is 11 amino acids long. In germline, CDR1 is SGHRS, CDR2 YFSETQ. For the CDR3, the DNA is TGTGCCAGCAGTCAGTCTGATAAAGCTTTCTTT. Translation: CASSQSDKAFF.

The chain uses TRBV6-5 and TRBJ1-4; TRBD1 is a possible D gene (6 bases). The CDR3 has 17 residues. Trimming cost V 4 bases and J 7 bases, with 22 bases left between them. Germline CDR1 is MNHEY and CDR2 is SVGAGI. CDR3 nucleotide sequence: TGTGCCAGCAGTTTCCCCACAGGGCGATTATCTGGTGAAAAACTGTTTTTT. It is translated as CASSFPTGRLSGEKLFF.

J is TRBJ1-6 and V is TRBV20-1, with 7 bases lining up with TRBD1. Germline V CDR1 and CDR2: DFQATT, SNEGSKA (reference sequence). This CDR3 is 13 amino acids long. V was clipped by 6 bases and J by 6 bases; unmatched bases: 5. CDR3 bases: TGCAGTGCGTCGGACAGGAGTAATTCACCCCTCCACTTT. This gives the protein CSASDRSNSPLHF.

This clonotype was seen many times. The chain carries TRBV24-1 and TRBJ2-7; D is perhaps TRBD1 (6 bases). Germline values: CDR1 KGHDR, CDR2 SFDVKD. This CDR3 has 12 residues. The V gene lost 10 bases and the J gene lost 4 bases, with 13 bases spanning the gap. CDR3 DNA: TGTGCCACGCAGGGGATCGGTTACGAGCAGTACTTC. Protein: CATQGIGYEQYF.